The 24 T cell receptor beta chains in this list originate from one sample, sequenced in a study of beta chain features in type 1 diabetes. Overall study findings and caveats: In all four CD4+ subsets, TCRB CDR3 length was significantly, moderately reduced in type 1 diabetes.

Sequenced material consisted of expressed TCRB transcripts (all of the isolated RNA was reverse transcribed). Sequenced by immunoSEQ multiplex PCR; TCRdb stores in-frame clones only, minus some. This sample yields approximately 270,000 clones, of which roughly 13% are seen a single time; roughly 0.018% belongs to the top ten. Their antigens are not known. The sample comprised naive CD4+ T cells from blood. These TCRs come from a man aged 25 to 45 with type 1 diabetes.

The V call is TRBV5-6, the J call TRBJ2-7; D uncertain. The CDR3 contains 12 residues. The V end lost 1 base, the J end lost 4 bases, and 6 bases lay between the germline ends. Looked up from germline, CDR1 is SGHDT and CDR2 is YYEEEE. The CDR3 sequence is CASSLNGYEQYF. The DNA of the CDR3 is TGTGCCAGCAGCTTGAACGGGTACGAGCAGTACTTC.

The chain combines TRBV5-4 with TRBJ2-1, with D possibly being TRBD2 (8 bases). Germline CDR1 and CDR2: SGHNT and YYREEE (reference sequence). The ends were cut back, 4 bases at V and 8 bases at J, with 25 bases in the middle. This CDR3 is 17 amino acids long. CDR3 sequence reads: CASSQGTSRRGQYEQFF. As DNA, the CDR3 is TGTGCCAGCAGCCAAGGGACTAGTCGGAGGGGGCAATATGAGCAGTTCTTC. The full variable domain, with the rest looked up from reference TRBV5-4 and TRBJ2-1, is ETGVTQSPTHLIKTRGQQVTLRCSSQSGHNTVSWYQQALGQGPQFIFQYYREEENGRGNFPPRFSGLQFPNYSSELNVNALELDDSALYLCASSQGTSRRGQYEQFFGPGTRLTVL.

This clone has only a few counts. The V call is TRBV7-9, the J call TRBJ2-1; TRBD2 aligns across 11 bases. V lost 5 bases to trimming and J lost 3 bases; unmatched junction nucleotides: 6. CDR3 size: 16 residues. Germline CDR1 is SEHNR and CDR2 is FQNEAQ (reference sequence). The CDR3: CASSPRLAGNYNEQFF. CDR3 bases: TGTGCCAGCAGCCCCAGACTAGCGGGGAACTACAATGAGCAGTTCTTC.

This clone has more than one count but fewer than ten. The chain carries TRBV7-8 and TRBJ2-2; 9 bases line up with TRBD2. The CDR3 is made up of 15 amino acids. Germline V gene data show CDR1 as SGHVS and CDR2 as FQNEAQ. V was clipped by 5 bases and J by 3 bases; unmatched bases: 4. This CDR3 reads CASSQRTSDTGELFF. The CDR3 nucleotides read TGTGCCAGCAGCCAGAGGACTAGCGACACCGGGGAGCTGTTTTTT.

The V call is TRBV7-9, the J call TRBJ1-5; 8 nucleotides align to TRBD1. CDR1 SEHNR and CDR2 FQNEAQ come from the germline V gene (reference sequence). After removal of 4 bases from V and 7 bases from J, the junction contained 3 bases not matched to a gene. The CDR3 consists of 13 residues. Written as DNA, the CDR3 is TGTGCCAGCAGCTCACAGGGGGAGCAGCCCCAGCATTTT. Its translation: CASSSQGEQPQHF.

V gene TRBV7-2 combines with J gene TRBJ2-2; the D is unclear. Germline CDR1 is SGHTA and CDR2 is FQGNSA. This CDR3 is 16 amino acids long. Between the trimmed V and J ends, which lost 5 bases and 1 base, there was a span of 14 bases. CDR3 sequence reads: CASSARGDLNTGELFF. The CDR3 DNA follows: TGTGCCAGCAGCGCCCGCGGAGACTTGAACACCGGGGAGCTGTTTTTT.

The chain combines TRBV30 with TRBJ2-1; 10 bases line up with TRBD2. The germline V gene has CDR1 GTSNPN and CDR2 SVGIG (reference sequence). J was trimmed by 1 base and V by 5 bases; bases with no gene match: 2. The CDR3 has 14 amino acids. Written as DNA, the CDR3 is TGTGCCTGGCGACTAGCGGGTTCCTACAATGAGCAGTTCTTC. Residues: CAWRLAGSYNEQFF.

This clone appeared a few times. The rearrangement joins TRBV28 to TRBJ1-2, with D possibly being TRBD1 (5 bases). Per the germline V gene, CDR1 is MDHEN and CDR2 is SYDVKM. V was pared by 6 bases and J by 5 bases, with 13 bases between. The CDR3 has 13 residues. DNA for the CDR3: TGTGCCAGCAGCACTACAGGTGCTTATGGCTACACCTTC. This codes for CASSTTGAYGYTF.

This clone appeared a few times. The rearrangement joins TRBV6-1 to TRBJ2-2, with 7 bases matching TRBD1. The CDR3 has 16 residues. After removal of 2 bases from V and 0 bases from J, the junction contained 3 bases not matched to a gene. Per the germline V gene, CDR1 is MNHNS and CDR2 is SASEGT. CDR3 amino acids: CASSEMGQTNTGELFF. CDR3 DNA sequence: TGTGCCAGCAGTGAAATGGGACAGACGAACACCGGGGAGCTGTTTTTT.

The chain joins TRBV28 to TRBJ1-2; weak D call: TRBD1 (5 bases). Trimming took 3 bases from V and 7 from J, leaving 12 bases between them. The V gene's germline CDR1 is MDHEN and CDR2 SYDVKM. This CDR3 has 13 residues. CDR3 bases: TGTGCCAGCAGTTTGGAGGGCAGGGCTGGCTACACCTTC. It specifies CASSLEGRAGYTF.

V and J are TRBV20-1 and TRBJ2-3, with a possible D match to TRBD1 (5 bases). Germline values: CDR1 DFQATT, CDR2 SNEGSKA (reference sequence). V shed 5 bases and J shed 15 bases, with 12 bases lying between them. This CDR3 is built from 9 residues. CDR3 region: CSAGLQGYF. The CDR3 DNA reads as TGCAGTGCTGGCCTCCAGGGATATTTT.

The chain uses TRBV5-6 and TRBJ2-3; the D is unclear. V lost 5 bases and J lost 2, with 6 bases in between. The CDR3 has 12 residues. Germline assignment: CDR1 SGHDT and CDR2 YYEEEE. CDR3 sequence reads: CASRYSTDTQYF. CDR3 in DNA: TGTGCCAGCAGATACTCCACAGATACGCAGTATTTT.

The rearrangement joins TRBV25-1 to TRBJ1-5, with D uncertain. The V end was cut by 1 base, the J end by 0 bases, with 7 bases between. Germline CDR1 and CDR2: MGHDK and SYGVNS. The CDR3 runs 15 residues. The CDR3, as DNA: TGTGCCAGCAGTGAATCCGAGTTTAGCAATCAGCCCCAGCATTTT. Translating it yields CASSESEFSNQPQHF.

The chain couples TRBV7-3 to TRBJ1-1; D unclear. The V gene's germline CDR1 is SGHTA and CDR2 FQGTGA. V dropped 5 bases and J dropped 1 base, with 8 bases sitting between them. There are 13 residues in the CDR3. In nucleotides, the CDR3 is TGTGCCAGCAGCGCACAGAAGAACACTGAAGCTTTCTTT. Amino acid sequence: CASSAQKNTEAFF.

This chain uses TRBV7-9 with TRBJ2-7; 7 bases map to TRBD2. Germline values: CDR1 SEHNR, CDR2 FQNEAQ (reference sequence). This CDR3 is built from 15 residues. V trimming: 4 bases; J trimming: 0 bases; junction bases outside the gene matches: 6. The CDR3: CASSSGGSSSYEQYF. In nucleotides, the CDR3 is TGTGCCAGCAGCTCGGGAGGTTCGAGCTCCTACGAGCAGTACTTC.

CDR3 loop: CASSTPLSPFEAFF. In DNA, the CDR3 is TGTGCCAGCAGTACTCCCCTCTCCCCGTTCGAAGCTTTCTTT. The rearrangement uses TRBV28 and TRBJ1-1; no clear D gene. The CDR3 totals 14 residues. Trimming pared 5 bases from V and 8 bases from J, leaving 18 bases between. Germline V gene sequence: CDR1 MDHEN, CDR2 SYDVKM. The whole variable domain, remainder taken from reference TRBV28 and TRBJ1-1, is DVKVTQSSRYLVKRTGEKVFLECVQDMDHENMFWYRQDPGLGLRLIYFSYDVKMKEKGDIPEGYSVSREKKERFSLILESASTNQTSMYLCASSTPLSPFEAFFGQGTRLTVV.

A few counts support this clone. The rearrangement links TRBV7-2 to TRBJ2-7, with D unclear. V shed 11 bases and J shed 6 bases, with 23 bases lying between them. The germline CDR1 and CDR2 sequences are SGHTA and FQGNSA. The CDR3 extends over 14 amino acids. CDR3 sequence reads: CAAAPQVGPLEQYF. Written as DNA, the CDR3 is TGTGCCGCAGCCCCGCAGGTGGGCCCCCTCGAGCAGTACTTC.

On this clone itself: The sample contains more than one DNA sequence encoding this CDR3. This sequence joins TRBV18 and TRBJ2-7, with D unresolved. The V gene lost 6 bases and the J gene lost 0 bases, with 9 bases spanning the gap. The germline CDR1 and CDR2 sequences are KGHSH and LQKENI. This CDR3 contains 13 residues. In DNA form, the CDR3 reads TGTGCCAGCTCTCCTTCTAGCTCCTACGAGCAGTACTTC. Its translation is CASSPSSSYEQYF.

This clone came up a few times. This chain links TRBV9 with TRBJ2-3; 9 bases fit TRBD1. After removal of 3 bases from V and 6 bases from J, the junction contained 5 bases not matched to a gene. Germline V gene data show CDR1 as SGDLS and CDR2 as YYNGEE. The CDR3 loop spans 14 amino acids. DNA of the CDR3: TGTGCCAGCAGCGCCGACAGGGGGGAGGATACGCAGTATTTT. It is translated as CASSADRGEDTQYF.

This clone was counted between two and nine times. The CDR3 region is CASSLGHNNQPQHF. The CDR3 DNA sequence: TGCGCCAGCAGCTTGGGGCACAATAATCAGCCCCAGCATTTT. This chain connects TRBV5-1 to TRBJ1-5; D ambiguous. The germline V gene has CDR1 SGHRS and CDR2 YFSETQ. Trimming pared 0 bases from V and 4 bases from J, leaving 8 bases between. The CDR3 is made up of 14 amino acids.

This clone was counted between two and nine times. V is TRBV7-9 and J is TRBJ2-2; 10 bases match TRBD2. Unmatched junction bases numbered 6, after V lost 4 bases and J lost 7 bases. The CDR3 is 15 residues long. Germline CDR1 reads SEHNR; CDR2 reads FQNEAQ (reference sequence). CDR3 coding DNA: TGTGCCAGCAGCTCGCTAGCGGGAGTGAACGGGGAGCTGTTTTTT. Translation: CASSSLAGVNGELFF.

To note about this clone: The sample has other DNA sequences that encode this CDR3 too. The chain's CDR3 is CASSLGLAGYNEQFF. The CDR3 nucleotides read TGTGCCAGCAGCTTAGGGCTAGCGGGATACAATGAGCAGTTCTTC. The chain is built from TRBV7-9 and TRBJ2-1; TRBD2 aligns across 9 bases. Germline V CDR1 and CDR2: SEHNR, FQNEAQ (reference sequence). The trim removed 1 base at V and 4 bases at J, leaving 2 bases unmatched. The CDR3 covers 15 residues.

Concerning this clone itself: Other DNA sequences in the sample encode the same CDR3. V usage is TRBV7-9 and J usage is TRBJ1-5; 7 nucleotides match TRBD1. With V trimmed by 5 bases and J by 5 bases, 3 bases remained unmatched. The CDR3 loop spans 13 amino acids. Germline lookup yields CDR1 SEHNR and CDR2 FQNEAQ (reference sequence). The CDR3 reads CASSPTGDQPQHF. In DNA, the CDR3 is TGTGCCAGCAGCCCTACAGGGGATCAGCCCCAGCATTTT.

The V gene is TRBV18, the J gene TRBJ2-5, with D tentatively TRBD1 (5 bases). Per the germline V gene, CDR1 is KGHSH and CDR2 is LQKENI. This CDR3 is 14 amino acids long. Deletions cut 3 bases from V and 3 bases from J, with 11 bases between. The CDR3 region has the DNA TGTGCCAGCTCACCTATGACAGTAGAAGAGACCCAGTACTTC. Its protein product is CASSPMTVEETQYF.